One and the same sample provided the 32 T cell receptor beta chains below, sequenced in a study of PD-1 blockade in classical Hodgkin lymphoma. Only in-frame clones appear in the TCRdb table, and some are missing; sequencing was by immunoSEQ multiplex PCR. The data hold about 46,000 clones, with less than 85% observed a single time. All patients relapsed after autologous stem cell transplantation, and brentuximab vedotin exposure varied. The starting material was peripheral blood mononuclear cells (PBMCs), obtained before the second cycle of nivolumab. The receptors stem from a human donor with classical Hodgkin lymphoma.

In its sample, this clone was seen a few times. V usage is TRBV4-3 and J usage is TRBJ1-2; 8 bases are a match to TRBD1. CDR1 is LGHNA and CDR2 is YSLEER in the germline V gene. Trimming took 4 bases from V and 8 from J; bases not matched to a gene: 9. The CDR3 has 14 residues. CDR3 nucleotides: TGCGCCAGCAGCCCCTCTCAGGGGGCATGGGGCTACACCTTC. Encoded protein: CASSPSQGAWGYTF.

DNA of the CDR3: TGTGCCAGTCCGGGGCCTGAACGGGGCGAGCAGTACTTC. Residues: CASPGPERGEQYF. The rearrangement joins TRBV6-1 to TRBJ2-7; D tentatively reads TRBD1 or TRBD2 (5 bases each). CDR3 length: 13 residues. Germline CDR1 is MNHNS and CDR2 is SASEGT. V lost 9 bases and J lost 6, with 18 bases in between.

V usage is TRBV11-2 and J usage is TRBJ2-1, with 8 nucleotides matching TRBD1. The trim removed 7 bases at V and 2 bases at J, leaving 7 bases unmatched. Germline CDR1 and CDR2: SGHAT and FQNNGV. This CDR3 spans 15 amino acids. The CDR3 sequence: CASTARQGPYNEQFF. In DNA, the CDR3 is TGTGCCAGCACCGCGCGACAGGGGCCCTACAATGAGCAGTTCTTC.

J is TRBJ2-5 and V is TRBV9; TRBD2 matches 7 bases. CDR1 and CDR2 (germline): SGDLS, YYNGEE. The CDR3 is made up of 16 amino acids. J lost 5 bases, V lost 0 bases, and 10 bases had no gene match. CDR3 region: CASSVAAGGGQETQYF. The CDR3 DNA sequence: TGTGCCAGCAGCGTAGCTGCTGGCGGGGGTCAGGAGACCCAGTACTTC.

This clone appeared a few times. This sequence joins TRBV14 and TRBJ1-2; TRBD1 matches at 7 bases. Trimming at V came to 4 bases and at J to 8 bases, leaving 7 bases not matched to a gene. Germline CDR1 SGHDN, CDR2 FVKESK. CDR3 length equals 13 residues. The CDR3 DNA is TGTGCCAGCAGCCCCTACAGGGGTTCGGGCTACACCTTC. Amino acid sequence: CASSPYRGSGYTF.

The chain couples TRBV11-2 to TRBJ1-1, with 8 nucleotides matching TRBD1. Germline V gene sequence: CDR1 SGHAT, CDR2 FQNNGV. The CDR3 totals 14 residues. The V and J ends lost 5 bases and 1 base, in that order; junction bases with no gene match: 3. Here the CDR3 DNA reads TGTGCCAGCAGCCAGACAGGGGCGAACACTGAAGCTTTCTTT. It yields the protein CASSQTGANTEAFF.

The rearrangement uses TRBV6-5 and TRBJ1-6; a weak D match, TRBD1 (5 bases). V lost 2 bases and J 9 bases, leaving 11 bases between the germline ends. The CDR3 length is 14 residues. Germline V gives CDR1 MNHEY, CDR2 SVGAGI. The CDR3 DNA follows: TGTGCCAGCAGTTACGGCTTTGGGGCTTCACCCCTCCACTTT. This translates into CASSYGFGASPLHF.

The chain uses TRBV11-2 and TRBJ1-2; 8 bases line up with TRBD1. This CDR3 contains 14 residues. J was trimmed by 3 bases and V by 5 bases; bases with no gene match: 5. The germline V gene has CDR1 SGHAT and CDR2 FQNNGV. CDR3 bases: TGTGCCAGCAGCCACACGACAGGGGACTATGGCTACACCTTC. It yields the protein CASSHTTGDYGYTF. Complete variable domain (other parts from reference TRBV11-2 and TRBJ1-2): EAGVAQSPRYKIIEKRQSVAFWCNPISGHATLYWYQQILGQGPKLLIQFQNNGVVDDSQLPKDRFSAERLKGVDSTLKIQPAKLEDSAVYLCASSHTTGDYGYTFGSGTRLTVV.

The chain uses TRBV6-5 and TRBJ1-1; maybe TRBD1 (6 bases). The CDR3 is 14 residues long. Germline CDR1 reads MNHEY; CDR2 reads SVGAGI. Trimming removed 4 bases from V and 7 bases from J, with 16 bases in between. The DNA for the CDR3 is TGTGCCAGCAGTTCCTTTAGGGGGGAGGATGAAGCTTTCTTT. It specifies CASSSFRGEDEAFF.

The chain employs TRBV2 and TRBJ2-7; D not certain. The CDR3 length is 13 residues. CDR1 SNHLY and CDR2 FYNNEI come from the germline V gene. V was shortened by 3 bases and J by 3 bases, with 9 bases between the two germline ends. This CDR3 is CASSDGSIYEQYF. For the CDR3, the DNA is TGTGCCAGCAGTGACGGTTCCATCTACGAGCAGTACTTC.

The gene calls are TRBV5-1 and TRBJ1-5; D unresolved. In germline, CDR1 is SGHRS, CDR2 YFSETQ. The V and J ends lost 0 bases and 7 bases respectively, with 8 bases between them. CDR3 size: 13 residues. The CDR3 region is CASSLEVEQPQHF. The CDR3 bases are TGCGCCAGCAGCTTGGAGGTGGAGCAGCCCCAGCATTTT.

The CDR3 sequence is CASSAGTGDVSYGYTF. CDR3 DNA sequence: TGCGCCAGCAGCGCCGGGACAGGGGACGTTTCGTATGGCTACACCTTC. The V call is TRBV5-1, the J call TRBJ1-2; 10 positions match TRBD1. Germline CDR1 is SGHRS and CDR2 is YFSETQ. The CDR3 totals 16 residues. The V gene end was trimmed by 4 bases and the J gene end by 5 bases; junction bases not matched to a gene: 11.

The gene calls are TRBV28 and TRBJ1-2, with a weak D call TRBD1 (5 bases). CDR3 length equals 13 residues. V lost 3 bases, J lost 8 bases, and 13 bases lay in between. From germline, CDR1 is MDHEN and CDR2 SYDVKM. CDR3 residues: CASSFDPGLGYTF. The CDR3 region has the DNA TGTGCCAGCAGTTTTGATCCGGGGCTAGGCTACACCTTC.

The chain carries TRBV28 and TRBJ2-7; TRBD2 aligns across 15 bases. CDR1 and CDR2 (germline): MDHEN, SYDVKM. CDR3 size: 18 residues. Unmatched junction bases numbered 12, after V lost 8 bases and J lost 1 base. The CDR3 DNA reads TGTGCCAGCGGGGGCATACCGGGACTAGCGGGAGGATCCTACGAGCAGTACTTC. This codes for CASGGIPGLAGGSYEQYF.

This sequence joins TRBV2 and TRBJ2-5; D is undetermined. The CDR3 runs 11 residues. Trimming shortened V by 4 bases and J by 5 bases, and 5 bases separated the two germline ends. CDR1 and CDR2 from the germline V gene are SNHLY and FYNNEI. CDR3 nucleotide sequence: TGTGCCAGCAGTGTTTTGGAGACCCAGTACTTC. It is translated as CASSVLETQYF. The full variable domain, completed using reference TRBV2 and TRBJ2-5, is EPEVTQTPSHQVTQMGQEVILRCVPISNHLYFYWYRQILGQKVEFLVSFYNNEISEKSEIFDDQFSVERPDGSNFTLKIRSTKLEDSAMYFCASSVLETQYFGPGTRLLVL.

CDR3 coding DNA: TGTGCCAGCAGCTTACTGCCCACCGAGCAGTACTTC. Amino acid sequence: CASSLLPTEQYF. The chain joins TRBV11-2 to TRBJ2-7; unclear D gene. CDR1 is SGHAT and CDR2 is FQNNGV in the germline V gene. This CDR3 is built from 12 residues. The germline V and J ends were trimmed by 2 bases and 6 bases, with 8 bases remaining between them.

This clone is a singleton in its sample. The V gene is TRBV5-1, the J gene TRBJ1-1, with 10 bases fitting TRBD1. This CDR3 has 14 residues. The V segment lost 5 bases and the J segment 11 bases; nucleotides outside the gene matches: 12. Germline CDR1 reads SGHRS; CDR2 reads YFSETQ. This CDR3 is CASREGQGNLGAFF. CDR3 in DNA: TGCGCCAGCAGGGAGGGACAGGGGAATTTAGGGGCTTTCTTT.

The CDR3 protein is CASSPGWGTDTQYF. CDR3 nucleotide sequence: TGTGCCAGTTCCCCCGGGTGGGGCACAGATACGCAGTATTTT. The J gene is TRBJ2-3, the V gene TRBV7-7; the D is unclear. V was clipped by 9 bases and J by 1 base, with 14 bases between them. The CDR3 is 14 residues long. Germline lookup yields CDR1 SSHAT and CDR2 FNYEAQ (reference sequence).

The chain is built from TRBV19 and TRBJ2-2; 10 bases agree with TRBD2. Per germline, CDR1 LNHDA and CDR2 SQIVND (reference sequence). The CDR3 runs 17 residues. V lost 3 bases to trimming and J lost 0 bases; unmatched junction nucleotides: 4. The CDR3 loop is CASSIGLAAANTGELFF. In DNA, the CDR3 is TGTGCCAGTAGTATTGGACTAGCGGCCGCGAACACCGGGGAGCTGTTTTTT.

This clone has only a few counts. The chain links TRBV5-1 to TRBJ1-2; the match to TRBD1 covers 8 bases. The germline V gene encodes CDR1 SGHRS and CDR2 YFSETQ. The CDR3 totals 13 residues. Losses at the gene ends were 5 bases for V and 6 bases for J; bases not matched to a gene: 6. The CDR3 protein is CASSRAGGDGYTF. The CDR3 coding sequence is TGCGCCAGCAGTCGGGCAGGGGGCGATGGCTACACCTTC.

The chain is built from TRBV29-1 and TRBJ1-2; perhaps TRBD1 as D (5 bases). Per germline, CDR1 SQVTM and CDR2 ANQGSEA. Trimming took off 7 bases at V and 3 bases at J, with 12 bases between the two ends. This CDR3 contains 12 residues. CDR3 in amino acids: CSGGSGDYGYTF. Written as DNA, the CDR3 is TGCAGCGGGGGGTCGGGGGACTATGGCTACACCTTC. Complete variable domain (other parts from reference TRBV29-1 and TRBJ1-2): SAVISQKPSRDICQRGTSLTIQCQVDSQVTMMFWYRQQPGQSLTLIATANQGSEATYESGFVIDKFPISRPNLTFSTLTVSNMSPEDSSIYLCSGGSGDYGYTFGSGTRLTVV.

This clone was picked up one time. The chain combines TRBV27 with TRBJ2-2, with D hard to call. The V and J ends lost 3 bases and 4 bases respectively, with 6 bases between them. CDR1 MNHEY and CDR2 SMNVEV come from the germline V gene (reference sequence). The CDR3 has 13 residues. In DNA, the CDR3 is TGTGCCAGCAGTTTCGAGGCCACCGGGGAGCTGTTTTTT. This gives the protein CASSFEATGELFF.

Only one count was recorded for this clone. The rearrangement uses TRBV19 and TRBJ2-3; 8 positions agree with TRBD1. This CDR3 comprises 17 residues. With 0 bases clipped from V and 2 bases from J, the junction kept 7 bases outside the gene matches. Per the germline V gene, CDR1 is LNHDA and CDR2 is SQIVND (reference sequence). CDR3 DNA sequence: TGTGCCAGTAGTATAGATCCGGGGACAGGCTACACAGATACGCAGTATTTT. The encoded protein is CASSIDPGTGYTDTQYF.

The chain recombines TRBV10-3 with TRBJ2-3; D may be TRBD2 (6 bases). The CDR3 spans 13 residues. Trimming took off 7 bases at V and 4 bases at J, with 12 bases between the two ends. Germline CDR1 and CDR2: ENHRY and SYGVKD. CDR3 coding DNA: TGTGCCATCATGGGGGGATCGGCAGATACGCAGTATTTT. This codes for CAIMGGSADTQYF.

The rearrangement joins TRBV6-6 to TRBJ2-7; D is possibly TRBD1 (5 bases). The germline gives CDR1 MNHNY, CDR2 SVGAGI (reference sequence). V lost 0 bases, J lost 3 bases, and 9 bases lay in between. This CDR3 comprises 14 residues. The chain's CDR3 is CASSYSTQGYEQYF. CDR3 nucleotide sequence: TGTGCCAGCAGTTACTCGACGCAGGGCTACGAGCAGTACTTC.

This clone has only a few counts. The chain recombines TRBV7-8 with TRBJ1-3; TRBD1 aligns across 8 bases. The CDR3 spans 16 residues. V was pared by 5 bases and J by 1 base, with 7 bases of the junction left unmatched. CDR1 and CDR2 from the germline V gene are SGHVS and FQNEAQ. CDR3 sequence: CASSTRTGRSGNTIYF. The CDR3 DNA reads TGTGCCAGCAGCACCAGGACAGGGAGGTCTGGAAACACCATATATTTT.

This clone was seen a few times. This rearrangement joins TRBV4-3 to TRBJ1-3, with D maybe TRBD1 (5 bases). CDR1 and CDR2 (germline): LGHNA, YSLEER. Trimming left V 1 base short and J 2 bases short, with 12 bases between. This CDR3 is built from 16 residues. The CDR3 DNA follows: TGCGCCAGCAGCCAAGGTCCCAGGGTAACTGGAAACACCATATATTTT. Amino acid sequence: CASSQGPRVTGNTIYF.

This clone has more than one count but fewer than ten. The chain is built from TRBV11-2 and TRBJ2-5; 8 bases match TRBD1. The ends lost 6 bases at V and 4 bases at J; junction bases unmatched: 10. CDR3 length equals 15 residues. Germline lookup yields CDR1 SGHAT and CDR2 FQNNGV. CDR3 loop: CASSPSDRGGETQYF. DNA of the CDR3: TGTGCCAGCAGTCCCAGTGACAGGGGAGGAGAGACCCAGTACTTC.

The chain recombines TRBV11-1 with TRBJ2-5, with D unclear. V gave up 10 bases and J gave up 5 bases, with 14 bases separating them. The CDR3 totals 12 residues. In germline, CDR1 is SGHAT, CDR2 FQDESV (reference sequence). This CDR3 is CATAKEKETQYF. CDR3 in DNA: TGTGCCACTGCGAAGGAGAAGGAGACCCAGTACTTC.

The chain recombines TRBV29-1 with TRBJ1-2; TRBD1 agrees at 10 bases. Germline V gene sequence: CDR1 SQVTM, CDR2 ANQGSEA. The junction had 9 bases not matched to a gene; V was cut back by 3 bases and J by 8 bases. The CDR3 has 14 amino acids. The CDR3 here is CSVEKRQGAIGYTF. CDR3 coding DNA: TGCAGCGTTGAGAAAAGACAGGGGGCGATCGGCTACACCTTC.

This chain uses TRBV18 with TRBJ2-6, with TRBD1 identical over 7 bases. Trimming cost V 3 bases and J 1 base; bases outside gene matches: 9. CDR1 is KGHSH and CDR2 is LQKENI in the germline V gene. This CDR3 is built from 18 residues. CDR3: CASSPDRVFFSGANVLTF. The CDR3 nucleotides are TGTGCCAGCTCACCCGACAGGGTTTTTTTTTCTGGGGCCAACGTCCTGACTTTC.

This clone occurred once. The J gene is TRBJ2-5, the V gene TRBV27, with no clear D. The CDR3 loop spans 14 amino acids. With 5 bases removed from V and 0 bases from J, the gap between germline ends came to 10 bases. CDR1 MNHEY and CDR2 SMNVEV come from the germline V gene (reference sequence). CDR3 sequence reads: CASSLTSYQETQYF. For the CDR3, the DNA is TGTGCCAGCAGTCTTACGTCGTACCAAGAGACCCAGTACTTC.